The present T cell receptor (beta chain) was sequenced within a study of shared clonotypes between healthy human individuals. Across the study: There were three CD4 naive, three CD4 memory, two CD8 naive and one CD8 memory plates per donor. Study outcomes and limitations: The study generally estimated greater richness for naive than memory subsets.

Regarding this clone: The antigen is unknown.

Naive CD8 populations comprised CD45RO-negative cells positively selected for CCR7, excluding terminally differentiated effector memory CD45RA+ cells. Those who donated were healthy HIV-negative adults, with no recent acute infections or vaccinations reported. Trimming removed 2 bases from V and 3 bases from J; junction bases left unmatched: 1. This CDR3 contains 13 residues. The germline CDR1 and CDR2 sequences are PRHDT and FYEKMQ (reference sequence). Assay used: immunoSEQ multiplex PCR; TCRdb lists only in-frame clones, some missing. The sample includes roughly 2.1 million clones, about 93% of them seen just once.

The chain combines TRBV13 with TRBJ2-7; TRBD1 matches 7 bases. The sequence derives from a man aged 18 to 29 in good health. Some clones in this sample may be carry-over from other donors' samples. Sample: naive CD8+ T cells from PBMCs. CDR3 protein: CASSLRDSYEQYF. The CDR3 DNA is TGTGCCAGCAGCTTAAGGGACAGCTACGAGCAGTACTTC. Full variable domain (missing parts from reference TRBV13 and TRBJ2-7): AAGVIQSPRHLIKEKRETATLKCYPIPRHDTVYWYQQGPGQDPQFLISFYEKMQSDKGSIPDRFSAQQFSDYHSELNMSSLELGDSALYFCASSLRDSYEQYFGPGTRLTVT.